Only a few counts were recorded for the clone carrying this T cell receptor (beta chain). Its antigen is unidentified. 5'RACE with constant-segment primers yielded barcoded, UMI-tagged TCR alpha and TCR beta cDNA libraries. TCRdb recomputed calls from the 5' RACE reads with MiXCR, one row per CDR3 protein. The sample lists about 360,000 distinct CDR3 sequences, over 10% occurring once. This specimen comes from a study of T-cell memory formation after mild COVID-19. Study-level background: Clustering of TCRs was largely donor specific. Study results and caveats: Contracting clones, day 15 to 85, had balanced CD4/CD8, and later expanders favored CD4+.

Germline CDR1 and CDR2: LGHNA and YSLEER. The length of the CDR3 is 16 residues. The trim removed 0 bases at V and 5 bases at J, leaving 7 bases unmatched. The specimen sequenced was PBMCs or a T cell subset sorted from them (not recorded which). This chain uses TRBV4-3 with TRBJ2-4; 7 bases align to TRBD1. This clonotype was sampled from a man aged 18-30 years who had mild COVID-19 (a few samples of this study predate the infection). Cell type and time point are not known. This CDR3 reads CASSQDEGARENIQYF. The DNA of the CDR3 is TGCGCCAGCAGCCAAGATGAGGGGGCGCGGGAAAACATTCAGTACTTC.